Below are 14 T cell receptor beta chains sequenced from a single sample in a study of T cell repertoires in cytomegalovirus infection. From the reads, TCRdb called clonotypes with MiXCR, one entry per CDR3 protein. The table lists about 920,000 distinct CDR3 sequences, approximately 31% of them singletons. Which antigens these TCRs recognize remains unknown. This specimen was cultured CD8+ T cells from PBMCs, taken from culture after CMV antigen stimulation. Receptors originate from a human donor in good health (CMV status not recorded). Some clones in this sample may be carry-over from other donors' samples.

V is TRBV25-1 and J is TRBJ2-2, with D tentatively TRBD2 (6 bases). V was clipped by 5 bases and J by 4 bases, with 11 bases between them. Germline-derived CDR1 and CDR2 are MGHDK and SYGVNS. This CDR3 has 14 amino acids. Here the CDR3 reads CASSRRGSTGELFF. The CDR3 DNA follows: TGTGCCAGCAGTCGCCGGGGGAGCACCGGGGAGCTGTTTTTT.

The chain joins TRBV5-1 to TRBJ2-1; TRBD1 matches at 11 bases. J lost 8 bases, V lost 4 bases, and 8 bases had no gene match. CDR1 is SGHRS and CDR2 is YFSETQ in the germline V gene. This CDR3 comprises 15 residues. The CDR3 DNA reads as TGCGCCAGCAGCCTGGAAGGGACAGGGGGAGATGAGCAGTTCTTC. As protein: CASSLEGTGGDEQFF.

The rearrangement joins TRBV4-1 to TRBJ1-2; 8 bases line up with TRBD1. The ends lost 5 bases at V and 4 bases at J; junction bases unmatched: 9. Germline V lookup: CDR1 MGHRA, CDR2 YSYEKL. This CDR3 spans 15 amino acids. The CDR3 coding sequence is TGCGCCAGCAGCATCCGGACAGGGTCGCGCTATGGCTACACCTTC. This gives the protein CASSIRTGSRYGYTF.

The J gene is TRBJ2-7, the V gene TRBV7-9, with D unclear. This CDR3 is built from 12 residues. Germline values: CDR1 SEHNR, CDR2 FQNEAQ (reference sequence). V was pared by 5 bases and J by 4 bases, with 9 bases between. The CDR3 region has the DNA TGTGCCAGCAGCAACGCCGGGTACGAGCAGTACGTC. Translation gives CASSNAGYEQYV.

This clonotype was seen many times. The chain couples TRBV6-6 to TRBJ2-2; D unresolved. The germline V gene has CDR1 MNHNY and CDR2 SVGAGI (reference sequence). The CDR3 sequence is 16 residues long. V was clipped by 2 bases and J by 1 base, with 11 bases between them. CDR3 region: CASSYPTRLNTGELFF. In DNA form, the CDR3 reads TGTGCCAGCAGTTACCCGACCCGGTTGAACACCGGGGAGCTGTTTTTT.

This clonotype was recorded a few times. V gene TRBV6-5 combines with J gene TRBJ2-1; D possibly corresponds to TRBD1 (7 bases). Trimming took 2 bases from V and 4 from J, leaving 12 bases between them. The V gene's germline CDR1 is MNHEY and CDR2 SVGAGI. The CDR3 is 15 residues long. CDR3 nucleotide sequence: TGTGCCAGCAGTTACGGGGGGACAGCTTACAATGAGCAGTTCTTC. This gives the protein CASSYGGTAYNEQFF.

This sequence joins TRBV20-1 and TRBJ2-1, with a weak D call TRBD1 (5 bases). V lost 5 bases and J 1 base, leaving 18 bases between the germline ends. The germline V gene has CDR1 DFQATT and CDR2 SNEGSKA (reference sequence). This CDR3 is 16 amino acids long. CDR3 sequence (DNA): TGCAGTGCTCACCTTCAGGGTCTCGGGTCCTACAATGAGCAGTTCTTC. Its translation: CSAHLQGLGSYNEQFF.

The gene calls are TRBV12-3 or TRBV12-4 and TRBJ2-1; tentatively, D is TRBD1 (5 bases). Trimming removed 8 bases at V and 10 bases at J, with 12 bases between. The CDR3 is 11 amino acids. CDR3 protein: CASEGAREQFF. DNA for the CDR3: TGTGCCAGCGAAGGGGCTAGGGAGCAGTTCTTC.

This sequence joins TRBV27 and TRBJ2-3; perhaps TRBD2 as D (7 bases). The V end was cut by 2 bases, the J end by 2 bases, with 11 bases between. CDR1 is MNHEY, CDR2 SMNVEV, per germline (reference sequence). The CDR3 spans 15 residues. The CDR3, as DNA: TGTGCCAGCAGTTTACCGGGGGGCCCCACAGATACGCAGTATTTT. It specifies CASSLPGGPTDTQYF.

The sample holds many counts of this clonotype. J is TRBJ1-1 and V is TRBV7-8; D possibly corresponds to TRBD1 (6 bases). This CDR3 is built from 12 residues. Per the germline V gene, CDR1 is SGHVS and CDR2 is FQNEAQ. Trimming took off 4 bases at V and 9 bases at J, with 12 bases between the two ends. In nucleotides, the CDR3 is TGTGCCAGCAGCTCTCGGACAGCTCAAGCTTTCTTT. Translation gives CASSSRTAQAFF.

There are a few counts of this clonotype. This chain connects TRBV9 to TRBJ1-5; D perhaps matches TRBD1 (5 bases). Germline V gives CDR1 SGDLS, CDR2 YYNGEE. The CDR3 runs 11 residues. V was cut by 8 bases and J by 5 bases, with 8 bases left in between. The CDR3 DNA is TGTGCCAGTGGGACTTATCAGCCCCAGCATTTT. Translating it yields CASGTYQPQHF. Drawing the rest from reference TRBV9 and TRBJ1-5, the complete variable domain is DSGVTQTPKHLITATGQRVTLRCSPRSGDLSVYWYQQSLDQGLQFLIQYYNGEERAKGNILERFSAQQFPDLHSELNLSSLELGDSALYFCASGTYQPQHFGDGTRLSIL.

This clonotype came up many times. This chain links TRBV7-8 with TRBJ2-1; possibly TRBD1 for D (6 bases). The CDR3 has 18 residues. Germline V CDR1 and CDR2: SGHVS, FQNEAQ. Trimming left V 6 bases short and J 2 bases short, with 23 bases between. This CDR3 reads CASRQRQDLDAAYNEQFF. CDR3 coding DNA: TGTGCCAGCAGACAGCGACAGGACCTAGACGCTGCCTACAATGAGCAGTTCTTC.

This clonotype was recorded a few times. V gene TRBV28 combines with J gene TRBJ2-1; D perhaps matches TRBD2 (6 bases). The CDR3 loop spans 14 amino acids. Deletions cut 5 bases from V and 14 bases from J, with 22 bases between. The germline V gene has CDR1 MDHEN and CDR2 SYDVKM. The chain's CDR3 is CASSQGPGTGMEFF. DNA of the CDR3: TGTGCCAGCAGTCAGGGCCCTGGGACTGGGATGGAGTTCTTC.

In the case of this clonotype: Because the CDR3's place on the DNA is in doubt, the DNA is left out and the CDR3 is given as listed by TCRdb. The chain combines TRBV29-1 with TRBJ2-1; TRBD2 was called by the table and not checked on the DNA. A total of 14 residues make up the CDR3, ends included. Germline CDR1 reads SQVTM; CDR2 reads ANQGSEA. The CDR3: CSVGGGISYNEQSF.